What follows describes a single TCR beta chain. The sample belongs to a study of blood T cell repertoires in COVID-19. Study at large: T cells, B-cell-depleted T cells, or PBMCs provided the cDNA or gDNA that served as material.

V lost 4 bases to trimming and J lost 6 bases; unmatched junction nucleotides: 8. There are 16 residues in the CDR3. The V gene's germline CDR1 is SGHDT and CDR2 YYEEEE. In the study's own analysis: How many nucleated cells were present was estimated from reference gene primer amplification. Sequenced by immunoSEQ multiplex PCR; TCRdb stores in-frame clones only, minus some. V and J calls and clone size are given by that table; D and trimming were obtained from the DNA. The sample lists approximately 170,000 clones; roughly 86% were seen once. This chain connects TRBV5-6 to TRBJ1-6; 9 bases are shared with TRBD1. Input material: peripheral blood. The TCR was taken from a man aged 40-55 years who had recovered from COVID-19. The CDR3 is CASSQTGTGLNSPLHF. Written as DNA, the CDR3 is TGTGCCAGCAGCCAAACCGGGACAGGGCTTAATTCACCCCTCCACTTT. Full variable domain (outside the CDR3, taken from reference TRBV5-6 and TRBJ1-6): DAGVTQSPTHLIKTRGQQVTLRCSPKSGHDTVSWYQQALGQGPQFIFQYYEEEERQRGNFPDRFSGHQFPNYSSELNVNALLLGDSALYLCASSQTGTGLNSPLHFGNGTRLTVT.